This is a list of T cell receptor beta chains from one sample in a study of shared clonotypes between healthy human individuals. The protocol was immunoSEQ multiplex PCR, while the TCRdb copy is restricted to in-frame clones and leaves out a portion. The data contain approximately 1.5 million clones, approximately 98% of them seen just once; the ten biggest clones take up about 0.45%. The material sequenced was naive CD4+ T cells sorted from blood. Receptors originate from a man aged 25 to 45 in good health. Both conserved end residues are part of each CDR3. The D gene is left open where the match is weak. Only part of the rows carry a size: once, few, many, or a class if the clone is expanded.

CDR3: CASSVAPGATQETQYF; DNA: TGTGCCAGCAGCGTAGCGCCGGGAGCTACCCAAGAGACCCAGTACTTC; size: .; J: TRBJ2-5; V: TRBV9; D: .
CDR3: CASSLASRNGELFF; DNA: TGTGCTAGCAGCTTAGCGTCACGGAACGGGGAGCTGTTTTTT; size: .; J: TRBJ2-2; V: TRBV7-7; D: .
CDR3: CASSPLTGENTEAFF; DNA: TGTGCCAGCAGCCCCCTGACAGGGGAAAACACTGAAGCTTTCTTT; size: .; J: TRBJ1-1; V: TRBV6-1; D: TRBD1
CDR3: CASSLSVATNEKLFF; DNA: TGTGCCAGCTCACTTTCGGTGGCAACTAATGAAAAACTGTTTTTT; size: once; J: TRBJ1-4; V: TRBV18; D: .
CDR3: CATSRGQAEAFF; DNA: TGTGCCACCAGCAGAGGACAGGCTGAAGCTTTCTTT; size: .; J: TRBJ1-1; V: TRBV15; D: .
CDR3: CASRKDFYEQYF; DNA: TGTGCCAGCAGGAAGGACTTCTACGAGCAGTACTTC; size: .; J: TRBJ2-7; V: TRBV6-5; D: .
CDR3: CASTAQGEADTQYF; DNA: TGTGCCAGCACCGCCCAGGGGGAAGCAGATACGCAGTATTTT; size: .; J: TRBJ2-3; V: TRBV28; D: TRBD1
CDR3: CSAVGLAGVDEQFF; DNA: TGCAGCGCCGTGGGGCTAGCGGGAGTGGATGAGCAGTTCTTC; size: .; J: TRBJ2-1; V: TRBV29-1; D: TRBD2
CDR3: CASSLVPNYEQYF; DNA: TGTGCCAGCAGCTTAGTGCCGAATTACGAGCAGTACTTC; size: .; J: TRBJ2-7; V: TRBV11-2; D: .
CDR3: CASSYKTTGQGARTGELFF; DNA: TGTGCCAGCAGCTATAAAACAACGGGACAGGGGGCGCGAACCGGGGAGCTGTTTTTT; size: .; J: TRBJ2-2; V: TRBV11-2; D: TRBD1
CDR3: CASSSVAGASTDTQYF; DNA: TGTGCCAGCAGTTCGGTAGCGGGAGCCAGCACAGATACGCAGTATTTT; size: .; J: TRBJ2-3; V: TRBV27; D: TRBD2
CDR3: CASSLGLRNGELFF; DNA: TGCGCCAGCAGCTTGGGGCTCAGAAACGGGGAGCTGTTTTTT; size: .; J: TRBJ2-2; V: TRBV5-1; D: .
CDR3: CASSLLEGGDGQYF; DNA: TGTGCCAGCAGCTTATTGGAGGGGGGGGACGGGCAGTACTTC; size: .; J: TRBJ2-7; V: TRBV7-8; D: .
CDR3: CATSSPRDEQFF; DNA: TGTGCCACCAGCAGCCCACGGGATGAGCAGTTCTTC; size: .; J: TRBJ2-1; V: TRBV15; D: .
CDR3: CAIRPPGEKYEQYF; DNA: TGTGCCATCAGACCCCCTGGGGAAAAGTACGAGCAGTACTTC; size: .; J: TRBJ2-7; V: TRBV10-3; D: .
CDR3: CASSLGRTNTGELFF; DNA: TGTGCCAGCAGCCTCGGACGGACGAACACCGGGGAGCTGTTTTTT; size: .; J: TRBJ2-2; V: TRBV11-2; D: .
CDR3: CASSLGGQGRGGNTIYF; DNA: TGTGCCAGCAGTTTAGGCGGACAGGGTCGGGGTGGAAACACCATATATTTT; size: .; J: TRBJ1-3; V: TRBV28; D: TRBD1
CDR3: CASSQTPTGSGNTIYF; DNA: TGTGCCAGCAGCCAAACCCCGACAGGGAGTGGAAACACCATATATTTT; size: .; J: TRBJ1-3; V: TRBV13; D: TRBD1
CDR3: CASSLDSAPYEQYF; DNA: TGTGCCAGCAGCTTAGACTCGGCCCCCTACGAGCAGTACTTC; size: .; J: TRBJ2-7; V: TRBV7-9; D: .
CDR3: CASSSGQPDPHEQFF; DNA: TGTGCCAGCAGCTCGGGACAGCCAGACCCCCATGAGCAGTTCTTC; size: .; J: TRBJ2-1; V: TRBV5-4; D: TRBD1
CDR3: CASSAGGSYEQYF; DNA: TGTGCCAGCAGCGCAGGGGGCTCCTACGAGCAGTACTTC; size: once; J: TRBJ2-7; V: TRBV11-3; D: TRBD1
CDR3: CASSSNIQETQYF; DNA: TGTGCCAGCAGCTCTAATATCCAAGAGACCCAGTACTTC; size: .; J: TRBJ2-5; V: TRBV7-3; D: .